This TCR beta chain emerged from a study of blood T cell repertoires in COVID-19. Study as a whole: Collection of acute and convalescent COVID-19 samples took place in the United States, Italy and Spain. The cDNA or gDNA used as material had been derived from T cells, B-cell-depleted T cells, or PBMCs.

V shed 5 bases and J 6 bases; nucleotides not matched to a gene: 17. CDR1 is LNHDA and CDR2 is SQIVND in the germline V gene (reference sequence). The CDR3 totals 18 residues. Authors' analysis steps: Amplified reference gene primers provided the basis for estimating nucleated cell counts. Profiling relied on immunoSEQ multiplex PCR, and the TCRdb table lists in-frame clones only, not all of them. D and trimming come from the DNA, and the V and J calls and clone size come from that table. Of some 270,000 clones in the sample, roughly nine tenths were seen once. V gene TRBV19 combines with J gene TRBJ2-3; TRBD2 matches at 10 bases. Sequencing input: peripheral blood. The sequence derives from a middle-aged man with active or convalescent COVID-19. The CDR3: CASSPMESGRAGSDTQYF. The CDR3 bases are TGTGCCAGTAGTCCAATGGAAAGCGGGAGGGCCGGGTCGGATACGCAGTATTTT.